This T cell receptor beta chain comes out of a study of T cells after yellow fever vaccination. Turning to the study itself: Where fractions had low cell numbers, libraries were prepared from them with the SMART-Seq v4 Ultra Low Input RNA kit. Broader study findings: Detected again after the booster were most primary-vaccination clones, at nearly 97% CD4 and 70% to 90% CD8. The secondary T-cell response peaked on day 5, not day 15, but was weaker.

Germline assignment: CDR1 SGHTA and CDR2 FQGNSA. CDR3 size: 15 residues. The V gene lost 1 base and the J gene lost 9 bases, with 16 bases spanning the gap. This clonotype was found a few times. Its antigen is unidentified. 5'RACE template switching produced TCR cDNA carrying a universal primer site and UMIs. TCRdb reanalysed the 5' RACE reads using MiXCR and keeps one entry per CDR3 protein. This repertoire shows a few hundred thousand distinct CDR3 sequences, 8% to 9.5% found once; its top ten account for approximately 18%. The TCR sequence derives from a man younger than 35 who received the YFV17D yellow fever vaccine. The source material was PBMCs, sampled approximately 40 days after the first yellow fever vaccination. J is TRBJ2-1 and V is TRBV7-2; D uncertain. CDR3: CASSLDPLRYVEQFF. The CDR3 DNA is TGTGCCAGCAGCTTAGATCCACTCCGCTACGTTGAGCAGTTCTTC.